What follows are 17 T cell receptor beta chains derived from one specimen sequenced in a study of blood T cell repertoires in COVID-19. TCRdb's table, derived via immunoSEQ multiplex PCR, lists solely in-frame clones and lacks some. The sample has about 230,000 clones; about four fifths are singletons. The sample comprised peripheral blood. The receptors stem from a man aged 35-49 years with active or convalescent COVID-19.

This chain links TRBV6-2 or TRBV6-3 with TRBJ1-1, with D possibly TRBD1 on 5 matching bases. Germline CDR1 and CDR2: MNHEY and SVGEGT. Trimming shortened V by 4 bases and J by 1 base, and 10 bases separated the two germline ends. The CDR3 totals 14 residues. In DNA, the CDR3 is TGTGCCAGCAGTTTAATTCAGGGGAACACTGAAGCTTTCTTT. It yields the protein CASSLIQGNTEAFF.

The rearrangement joins TRBV5-6 to TRBJ2-7, with D possibly matching TRBD2 (5 bases). Germline V CDR1 and CDR2: SGHDT, YYEEEE. V was cut by 5 bases and J by 2 bases, with 14 bases left in between. This CDR3 is 14 amino acids long. The CDR3 DNA is TGTGCCAGCAGATCAGGACTGGAACCCTACGAGCAGTACTTC. Amino acids: CASRSGLEPYEQYF.

The V gene is TRBV6-5, the J gene TRBJ1-6; TRBD1 matches at 7 bases. V lost 0 bases to trimming and J lost 4 bases; unmatched junction nucleotides: 3. Germline values: CDR1 MNHEY, CDR2 SVGAGI. CDR3 length: 16 amino acids. The CDR3 DNA is TGTGCCAGCAGTTACTCCGGGGACAGTTATAATTCACCCCTCCACTTT. Translation: CASSYSGDSYNSPLHF.

This clone has more than one count but fewer than ten. This chain connects TRBV6-5 to TRBJ1-1, with unresolved D. CDR3 length: 14 amino acids. Per germline, CDR1 MNHEY and CDR2 SVGAGI. The V end lost 5 bases, the J end lost 1 base, and 11 bases lay between the germline ends. This chain's CDR3 is CASSTLQRNTEAFF. The DNA for the CDR3 is TGTGCCAGCAGTACCCTACAGAGGAACACTGAAGCTTTCTTT.

The V and J genes are TRBV6-5 and TRBJ1-6; 10 nucleotides match TRBD1. Germline assignment: CDR1 MNHEY and CDR2 SVGAGI. The CDR3 consists of 15 residues. Trimming removed 5 bases from V and 14 bases from J; junction bases left unmatched: 12. The CDR3 DNA is TGTGCCAGCAGTCCGCCGGGACAGGGGCAAGTCACCCTCCACTTT. Encoded protein: CASSPPGQGQVTLHF.

This clone has ten or more counts. The chain employs TRBV13 and TRBJ2-2, with D perhaps matching TRBD1 (5 bases). CDR1 is PRHDT, CDR2 FYEKMQ, per germline (reference sequence). This CDR3 region has 15 residues. Between the trimmed V and J ends, which lost 0 bases and 3 bases, there was a span of 8 bases. The CDR3 loop is CASSLGPGYTGELFF. The DNA of the CDR3 is TGTGCCAGCAGCTTAGGTCCAGGGTACACCGGGGAGCTGTTTTTT.

This chain uses TRBV3-1 (or the pseudogene TRBV3-2) with TRBJ2-3; D remains ambiguous. The V end lost 0 bases, the J end lost 4 bases, and 11 bases lay between the germline ends. CDR1 is LGHDT and CDR2 is YNNKEL in the germline V gene (reference sequence). The CDR3 is 15 amino acids. DNA for the CDR3: TGTGCCAGCAGCCAAGAGATACGGAGTTCAGATACGCAGTATTTT. It translates to CASSQEIRSSDTQYF.

The chain is built from TRBV10-3 and TRBJ1-1, with TRBD1 matching over 7 bases. V trimming: 7 bases; J trimming: 7 bases; junction bases outside the gene matches: 12. The length of the CDR3 is 14 residues. Germline V gives CDR1 ENHRY, CDR2 SYGVKD. The CDR3 protein is CAITERGQEGEAFF. CDR3 sequence (DNA): TGTGCCATCACCGAACGAGGACAGGAAGGTGAAGCTTTCTTT.

The chain links TRBV5-4 to TRBJ1-6, with TRBD1 as a possible D gene (6 bases). Germline CDR1 reads SGHNT; CDR2 reads YYREEE (reference sequence). The length of the CDR3 is 15 residues. V lost 0 bases, J lost 9 bases, and 13 bases lay in between. In DNA, the CDR3 is TGTGCCAGCAGCTTGGGCAACAGGGTACCTTCACCCCTCCACTTT. Protein sequence: CASSLGNRVPSPLHF.

This rearrangement joins TRBV6-6 to TRBJ1-2; unclear D gene. Trimming stripped 4 bases from V and 2 bases from J, with 5 bases between. The germline CDR1 and CDR2 sequences are MNHNY and SVGAGI (reference sequence). This CDR3 contains 12 residues. The CDR3 nucleotides read TGTGCCAGCAGTTCGGTCAACTATGGCTACACCTTC. It encodes CASSSVNYGYTF.

The chain combines TRBV18 with TRBJ1-2; 10 bases map to TRBD1. In germline, CDR1 is KGHSH, CDR2 LQKENI. CDR3 length: 14 residues. V shed 3 bases, J shed 7 bases, and the junction held 5 bases outside the gene matches. The DNA of the CDR3 is TGTGCCAGCTCACCCGACAGGGGGCCAATTGGCTACACCTTC. Translating it yields CASSPDRGPIGYTF.

V is TRBV6-5 and J is TRBJ2-7; 12 nucleotides align to TRBD2. Unmatched junction bases numbered 8, after V lost 8 bases and J lost 6 bases. Germline CDR1 reads MNHEY; CDR2 reads SVGAGI. This CDR3 is built from 14 residues. The CDR3 loop reads CASGIGTSGFEQYF. The CDR3 DNA sequence: TGTGCCAGCGGTATAGGGACTAGCGGGTTCGAGCAGTACTTC.

The chain has TRBV6-5 and TRBJ2-2, with D possibly matching TRBD1 (6 bases). The CDR3 covers 15 residues. With 4 bases removed from V and 3 bases from J, the gap between germline ends came to 12 bases. Germline values: CDR1 MNHEY, CDR2 SVGAGI. The CDR3 is CASSSGTSYTGELFF. CDR3 nucleotide sequence: TGTGCCAGCAGTTCCGGGACAAGTTACACCGGGGAGCTGTTTTTT.

V is TRBV6-5 and J is TRBJ2-7, with D possibly TRBD1 on 5 matching bases. V lost 4 bases to trimming and J lost 0 bases, with 13 bases between them. The CDR3 spans 15 residues. CDR1 MNHEY and CDR2 SVGAGI come from the germline V gene. The DNA for the CDR3 is TGTGCCAGCAGTTCCCGTCGACAGTTCTCCTACGAGCAGTACTTC. Protein product: CASSSRRQFSYEQYF.

J is TRBJ2-7 and V is TRBV10-3; no clear D. Germline values: CDR1 ENHRY, CDR2 SYGVKD. V was shortened by 7 bases and J by 3 bases, with 13 bases between the two germline ends. The CDR3 sequence is 13 residues long. This chain's CDR3 is CAITATLNYEQYF. The DNA of the CDR3 is TGTGCCATCACCGCGACACTCAACTACGAGCAGTACTTC.

The rearrangement uses TRBV5-6 and TRBJ1-1; D is undetermined. Trimming removed 4 bases at V and 4 bases at J, with 11 bases between. CDR1 and CDR2 from the germline V gene are SGHDT and YYEEEE. The CDR3 has 13 residues. CDR3: CASSRGIITEAFF. Here the CDR3 DNA reads TGTGCCAGCAGCCGAGGGATAATCACTGAAGCTTTCTTT. Together with reference TRBV5-6 and TRBJ1-1, the CDR3 gives the full variable domain: DAGVTQSPTHLIKTRGQQVTLRCSPKSGHDTVSWYQQALGQGPQFIFQYYEEEERQRGNFPDRFSGHQFPNYSSELNVNALLLGDSALYLCASSRGIITEAFFGQGTRLTVV.

The V gene is TRBV13, the J gene TRBJ2-7; D is unclear. Germline V lookup: CDR1 PRHDT, CDR2 FYEKMQ (reference sequence). The germline V and J ends were trimmed by 5 bases and 4 bases, with 12 bases remaining between them. The CDR3 spans 13 residues. CDR3 in DNA: TGTGCCAGCAGCCCCGTCGGCAGGTACGAGCAGTACTTC. This codes for CASSPVGRYEQYF.